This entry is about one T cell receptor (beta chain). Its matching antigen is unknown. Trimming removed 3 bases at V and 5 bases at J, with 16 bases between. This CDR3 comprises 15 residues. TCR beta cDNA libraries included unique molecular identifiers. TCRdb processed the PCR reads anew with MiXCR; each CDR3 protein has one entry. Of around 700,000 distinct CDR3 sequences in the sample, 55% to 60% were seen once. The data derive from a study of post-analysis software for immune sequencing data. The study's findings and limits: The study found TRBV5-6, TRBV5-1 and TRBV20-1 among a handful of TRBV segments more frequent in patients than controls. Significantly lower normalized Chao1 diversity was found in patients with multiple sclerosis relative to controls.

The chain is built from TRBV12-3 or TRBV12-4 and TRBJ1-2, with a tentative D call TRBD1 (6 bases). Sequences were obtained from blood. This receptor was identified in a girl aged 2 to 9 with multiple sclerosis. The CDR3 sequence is CASSFMGEGTYGYTF. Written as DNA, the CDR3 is TGTGCCAGCAGTTTTATGGGAGAGGGGACATATGGCTACACCTTC.